This T cell receptor beta chain derives from a study of blood T cells in healthy people across ages. The CDR3 runs to 15 residues. Per the germline V gene, CDR1 is MNHEY and CDR2 is SVGEGT. V lost 8 bases to trimming and J lost 0 bases; unmatched junction nucleotides: 8. Then a second PCR, running about 6 to 12 cycles, was carried out with a sample-barcoded 5' primer and a J-beta primer mix. Each of the cDNA molecules was tagged by a template-switch adaptor with 12 random nucleotides. TCRdb used MiXCR to reprocess the 5' RACE reads, holding one entry per CDR3 protein. The sample yields 1,500,000 or so distinct CDR3 sequences, 35% to 45% seen once.

The chain combines TRBV6-2 or TRBV6-3 with TRBJ2-3, with 7 nucleotides matching TRBD2. The sequencing input was blood. This receptor was obtained from a woman in her late teens or twenties in good health. The CDR3 sequence is CASDKGLPSTDTQYF. The CDR3 nucleotides read TGTGCCAGCGATAAGGGACTACCCAGCACAGATACGCAGTATTTT.